One sample yielded the 2 T cell receptor beta chains listed below, sequenced in a study of blood T cell repertoires in COVID-19. Profiling relied on immunoSEQ multiplex PCR, and the TCRdb table lists in-frame clones only, not all of them. The data show 150,000 to 180,000 clones, around four fifths seen once. Specimen: PBMCs or T cells enriched from blood (not recorded which). These receptors originate from a man aged 50 or older who had recovered from COVID-19.

The DNA for the CDR3 is TGTGCCAGCAGTGATTCCGGACACCCAAAGGAAAAACTGTTTTTT. Protein: CASSDSGHPKEKLFF. The rearrangement joins TRBV25-1 to TRBJ1-4, with TRBD1 as a possible D gene (5 bases). The V end was cut by 3 bases, the J end by 8 bases, with 16 bases between. The CDR3 totals 15 residues. Germline CDR1 and CDR2: MGHDK and SYGVNS.

V and J are TRBV11-2 and TRBJ1-2, with 9 bases lining up with TRBD1. Germline loops: CDR1 SGHAT, CDR2 FQNNGV. The CDR3 is 13 residues long. The V and J ends lost 6 bases and 6 bases, in that order; junction bases with no gene match: 5. The CDR3 reads CASRSGQGHGYTF. Here the CDR3 DNA reads TGTGCCAGCAGATCGGGACAGGGCCATGGCTACACCTTC.